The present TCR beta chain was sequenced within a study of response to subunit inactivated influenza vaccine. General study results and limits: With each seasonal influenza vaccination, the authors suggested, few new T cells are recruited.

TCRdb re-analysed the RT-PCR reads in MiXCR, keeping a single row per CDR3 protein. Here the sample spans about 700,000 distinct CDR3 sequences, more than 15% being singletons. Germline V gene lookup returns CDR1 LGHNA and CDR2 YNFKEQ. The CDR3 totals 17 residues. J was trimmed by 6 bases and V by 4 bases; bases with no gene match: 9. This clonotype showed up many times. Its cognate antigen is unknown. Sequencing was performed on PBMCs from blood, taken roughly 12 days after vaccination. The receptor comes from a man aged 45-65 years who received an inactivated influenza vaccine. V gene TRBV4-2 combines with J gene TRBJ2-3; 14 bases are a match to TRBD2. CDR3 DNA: TGTGCCAGCAGCCGAACGGGACTAGCGGGAGTTGCGGATACGCAGTATTTT. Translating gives CASSRTGLAGVADTQYF.